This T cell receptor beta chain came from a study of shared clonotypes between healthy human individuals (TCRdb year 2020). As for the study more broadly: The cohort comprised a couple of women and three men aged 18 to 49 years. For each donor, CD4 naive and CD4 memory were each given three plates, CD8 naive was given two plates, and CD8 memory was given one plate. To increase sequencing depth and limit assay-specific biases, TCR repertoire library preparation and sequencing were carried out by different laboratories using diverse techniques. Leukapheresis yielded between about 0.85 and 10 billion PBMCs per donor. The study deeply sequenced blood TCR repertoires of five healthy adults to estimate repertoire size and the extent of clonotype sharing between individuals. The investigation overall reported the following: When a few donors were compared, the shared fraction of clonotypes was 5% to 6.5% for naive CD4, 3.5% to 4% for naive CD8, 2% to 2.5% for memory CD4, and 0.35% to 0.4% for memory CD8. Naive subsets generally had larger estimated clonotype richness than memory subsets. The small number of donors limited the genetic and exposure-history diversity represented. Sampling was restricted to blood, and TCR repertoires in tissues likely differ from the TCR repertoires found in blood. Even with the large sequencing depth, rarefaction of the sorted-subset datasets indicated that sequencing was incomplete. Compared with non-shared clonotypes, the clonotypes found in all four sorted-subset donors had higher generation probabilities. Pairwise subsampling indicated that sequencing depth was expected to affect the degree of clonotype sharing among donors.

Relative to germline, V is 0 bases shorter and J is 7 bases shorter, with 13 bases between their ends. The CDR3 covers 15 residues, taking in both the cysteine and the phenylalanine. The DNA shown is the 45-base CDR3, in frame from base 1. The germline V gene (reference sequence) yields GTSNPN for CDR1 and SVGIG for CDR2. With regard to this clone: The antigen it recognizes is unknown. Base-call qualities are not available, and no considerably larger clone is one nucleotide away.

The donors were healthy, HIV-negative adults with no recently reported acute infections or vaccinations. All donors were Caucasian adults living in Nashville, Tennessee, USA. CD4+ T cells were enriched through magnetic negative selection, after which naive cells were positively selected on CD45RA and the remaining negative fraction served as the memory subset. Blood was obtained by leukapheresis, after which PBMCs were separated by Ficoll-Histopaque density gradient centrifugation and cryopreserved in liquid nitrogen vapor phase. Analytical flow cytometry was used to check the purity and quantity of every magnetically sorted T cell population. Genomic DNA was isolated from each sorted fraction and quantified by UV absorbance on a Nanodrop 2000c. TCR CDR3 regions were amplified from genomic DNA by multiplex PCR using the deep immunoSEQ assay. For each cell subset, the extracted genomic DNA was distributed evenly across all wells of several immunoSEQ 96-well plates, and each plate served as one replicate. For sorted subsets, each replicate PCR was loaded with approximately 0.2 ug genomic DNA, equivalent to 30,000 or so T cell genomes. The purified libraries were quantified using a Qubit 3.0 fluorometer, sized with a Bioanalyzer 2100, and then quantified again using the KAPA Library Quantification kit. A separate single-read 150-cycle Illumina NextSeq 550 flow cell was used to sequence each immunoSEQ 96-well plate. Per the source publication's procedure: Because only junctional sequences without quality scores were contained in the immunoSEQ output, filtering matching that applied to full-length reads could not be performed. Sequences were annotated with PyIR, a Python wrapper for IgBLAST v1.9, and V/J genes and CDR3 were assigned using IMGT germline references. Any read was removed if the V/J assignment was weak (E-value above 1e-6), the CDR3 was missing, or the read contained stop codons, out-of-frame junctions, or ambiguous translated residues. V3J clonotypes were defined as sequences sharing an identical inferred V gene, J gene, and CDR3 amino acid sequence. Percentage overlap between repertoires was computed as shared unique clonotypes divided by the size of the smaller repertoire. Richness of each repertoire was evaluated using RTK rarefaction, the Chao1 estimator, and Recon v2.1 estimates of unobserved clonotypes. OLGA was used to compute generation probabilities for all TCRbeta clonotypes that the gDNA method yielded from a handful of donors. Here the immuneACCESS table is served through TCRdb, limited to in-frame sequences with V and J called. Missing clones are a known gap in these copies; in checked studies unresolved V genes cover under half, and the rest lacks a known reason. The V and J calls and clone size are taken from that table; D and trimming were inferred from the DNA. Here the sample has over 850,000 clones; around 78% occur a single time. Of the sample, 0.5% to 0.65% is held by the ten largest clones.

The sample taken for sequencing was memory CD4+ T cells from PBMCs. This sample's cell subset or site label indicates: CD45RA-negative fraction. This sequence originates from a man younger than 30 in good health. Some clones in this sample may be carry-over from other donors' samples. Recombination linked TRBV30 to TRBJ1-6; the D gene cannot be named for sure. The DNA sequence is TGTGCCTGGAGTGTAATGGGTACAGCCAATTCACCCCTCCACTTT. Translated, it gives CAWSVMGTANSPLHF.